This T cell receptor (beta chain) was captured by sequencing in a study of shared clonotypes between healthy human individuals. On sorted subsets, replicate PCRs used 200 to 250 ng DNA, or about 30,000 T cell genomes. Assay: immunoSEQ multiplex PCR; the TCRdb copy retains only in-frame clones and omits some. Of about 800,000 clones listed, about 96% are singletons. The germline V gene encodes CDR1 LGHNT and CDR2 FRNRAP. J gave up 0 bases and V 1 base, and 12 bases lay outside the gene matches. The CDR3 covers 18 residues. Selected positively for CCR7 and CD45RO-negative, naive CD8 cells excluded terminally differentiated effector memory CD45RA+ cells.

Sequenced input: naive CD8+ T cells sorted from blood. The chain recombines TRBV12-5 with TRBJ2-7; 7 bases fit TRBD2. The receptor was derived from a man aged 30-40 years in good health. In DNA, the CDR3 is TGTGCTAGTGGTTTGGAACCCCTGAGGACTAGGGCCTCCTACGAGCAGTACTTC. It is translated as CASGLEPLRTRASYEQYF.